The next 26 T cell receptor beta chains were all read from a single sample in a study of blood T cell repertoires in COVID-19. Only in-frame clones appear in the TCRdb table, and some are missing; sequencing was by immunoSEQ multiplex PCR. The table shows approximately 260,000 clones, with more than 85% occurring only once. What was sequenced was peripheral blood. The receptor source for this set is a man younger than 35 with active or convalescent COVID-19.

The CDR3 reads CASRESSSSYEQYF. The CDR3 region has the DNA TGTGCCAGCAGAGAGAGCTCTAGCTCCTACGAGCAGTACTTC. The chain links TRBV7-2 to TRBJ2-7; D is undetermined. Trimming took off 6 bases at V and 0 bases at J, with 12 bases between the two ends. The germline gives CDR1 SGHTA, CDR2 FQGNSA. The CDR3 totals 14 residues.

The chain combines TRBV4-1 with TRBJ1-1; no definite D call. CDR1 is MGHRA, CDR2 YSYEKL, per germline. V was shortened by 0 bases and J by 2 bases, with 22 bases between the two germline ends. The CDR3 extends over 19 amino acids. CDR3 nucleotide sequence: TGCGCCAGCAGCCAAGATATCCCCAGATCGGGCGGGTATAACACTGAAGCTTTCTTT. It is translated as CASSQDIPRSGGYNTEAFF.

This clone was counted only a few times. The chain joins TRBV25-1 to TRBJ1-1; D unclear. Germline CDR1 is MGHDK and CDR2 is SYGVNS. The length of the CDR3 is 12 residues. V lost 8 bases and J 4 bases, leaving 11 bases between the germline ends. CDR3 bases: TGTGCCAGCGCCGCAGGTGTCACTGAAGCTTTCTTT. Protein sequence: CASAAGVTEAFF.

The chain employs TRBV4-1 and TRBJ2-7; possibly TRBD2 for D (5 bases). The V end was cut by 3 bases, the J end by 4 bases, with 10 bases between. The CDR3 is 13 residues long. CDR1 MGHRA and CDR2 YSYEKL come from the germline V gene. The CDR3 DNA sequence: TGCGCCAGCAGCCAGGGAGACCGGTACGAGCAGTACTTC. Translation: CASSQGDRYEQYF.

This chain joins TRBV9 and TRBJ2-7; D gene unclear. The CDR3 covers 15 residues. V was pared by 4 bases and J by 2 bases, with 16 bases between. From germline, CDR1 is SGDLS and CDR2 YYNGEE. CDR3 protein: CASSPNFGLPYEQYF. The CDR3 region has the DNA TGTGCCAGCAGCCCCAACTTTGGTTTGCCCTACGAGCAGTACTTC.

The DNA for the CDR3 is TGTGCCAGCAGAACCACTAGCGGCTCCTACAATGAGCAGTTCTTC. It codes for CASRTTSGSYNEQFF. The chain joins TRBV6-5 to TRBJ2-1; the match to TRBD2 covers 8 bases. This CDR3 contains 15 residues. Germline V gives CDR1 MNHEY, CDR2 SVGAGI. V shed 6 bases, J shed 0 bases, and the junction held 4 bases outside the gene matches.

The chain joins TRBV7-8 to TRBJ2-5, with TRBD2 matching 9 bases. CDR1 and CDR2 from the germline V gene are SGHVS and FQNEAQ. The CDR3 totals 17 residues. Unmatched junction bases numbered 14, after V lost 4 bases and J lost 5 bases. Here the CDR3 DNA reads TGTGCCAGCAGCTATCCCCCCTGGGCTAGCGGGGTTGAGACCCAGTACTTC. Protein sequence: CASSYPPWASGVETQYF.

The chain joins TRBV7-9 to TRBJ1-1; weak D call: TRBD1 (5 bases). Trimming pared 5 bases from V and 5 bases from J, leaving 12 bases between. CDR3 size: 13 residues. Per germline, CDR1 SEHNR and CDR2 FQNEAQ (reference sequence). The CDR3 DNA sequence: TGTGCCAGCAGCGGGGCCTGGGGAACTGAAGCTTTCTTT. This encodes CASSGAWGTEAFF.

The chain couples TRBV30 to TRBJ2-4; possible D gene TRBD1, 5 bases. Trimming shortened V by 0 bases and J by 10 bases, and 13 bases separated the two germline ends. The germline gives CDR1 GTSNPN, CDR2 SVGIG (reference sequence). The CDR3 length is 13 residues. CDR3 in DNA: TGTGCCTGGAGTGTGCAGGGCCCTGAGATTCAGTACTTC. The encoded protein is CAWSVQGPEIQYF. The full variable domain, with the rest looked up from reference TRBV30 and TRBJ2-4, is SQTIHQWPATLVQPVGSPLSLECTVEGTSNPNLYWYRQAAGRGLQLLFYSVGIGQISSEVPQNLSASRPQDRQFILSSKKLLLSDSGFYLCAWSVQGPEIQYFGAGTRLSVL.

The V call is TRBV5-1, the J call TRBJ2-7; tentatively, D is TRBD1 (5 bases). V lost 0 bases and J lost 4, with 17 bases in between. Germline assignment: CDR1 SGHRS and CDR2 YFSETQ. CDR3 length: 16 amino acids. CDR3 protein: CASSLGARAGWYEQYF. CDR3 bases: TGCGCCAGCAGCTTGGGGGCTAGGGCAGGGTGGTACGAGCAGTACTTC.

The chain uses TRBV6-5 and TRBJ2-7; 11 bases are a match to TRBD1. Germline V CDR1 and CDR2: MNHEY, SVGAGI. This CDR3 is built from 15 residues. Trimming cost V 5 bases and J 2 bases; bases outside gene matches: 5. CDR3: CASSPGQGATYEQYF. The CDR3 bases are TGTGCCAGCAGTCCCGGACAGGGGGCTACCTACGAGCAGTACTTC.

The genes are TRBV6-6 and TRBJ2-7; 10 bases map to TRBD1. Trimming at V came to 2 bases and at J to 5 bases, leaving 9 bases not matched to a gene. The CDR3 has 16 residues. Germline CDR1 and CDR2: MNHNY and SVGAGI (reference sequence). CDR3 sequence: CASSYAGQGIRNEQYF. The CDR3 DNA sequence: TGTGCCAGCAGTTACGCGGGACAGGGGATAAGGAACGAGCAGTACTTC.

The rearrangement joins TRBV28 to TRBJ1-4; perhaps TRBD1 as D (6 bases). The CDR3 is 15 amino acids. Germline lookup yields CDR1 MDHEN and CDR2 SYDVKM. The germline V and J ends were trimmed by 2 bases and 5 bases, with 12 bases remaining between them. Here the CDR3 reads CASSLRGTPNEKLFF. In nucleotides, the CDR3 is TGTGCCAGCAGTTTAAGGGGGACACCAAATGAAAAACTGTTTTTT.

The table lists this clone with a count of one. This chain uses TRBV6-1 with TRBJ1-3; D gene uncertain. The V end was cut by 3 bases, the J end by 0 bases, with 18 bases between. Germline V gene data show CDR1 as MNHNS and CDR2 as SASEGT. This CDR3 comprises 18 residues. In DNA, the CDR3 is TGTGCCAGCAGTGATTTGGGTTTACAGTCCGTCTCTGGAAACACCATATATTTT. It codes for CASSDLGLQSVSGNTIYF.

This sequence joins TRBV7-9 and TRBJ2-7; D gene uncertain. CDR3 size: 11 residues. Germline CDR1 is SEHNR and CDR2 is FQNEAQ (reference sequence). The ends were cut back, 1 base at V and 6 bases at J, with 4 bases in the middle. CDR3 bases: TGTGCCAGCAGCTTAGGGCTCGAGCAGTACTTC. Translated: CASSLGLEQYF.

The chain uses TRBV7-9 and TRBJ2-7; D call uncertain. The CDR3 is made up of 13 amino acids. V was clipped by 5 bases and J by 3 bases, with 11 bases between them. The germline CDR1 and CDR2 sequences are SEHNR and FQNEAQ (reference sequence). Written as DNA, the CDR3 is TGTGCCAGCAGCATCGGGTACGGCTACGAGCAGTACTTC. This encodes CASSIGYGYEQYF. Supplemented by reference TRBV7-9 and TRBJ2-7, the full variable domain reads DTGVSQNPRHKITKRGQNVTFRCDPISEHNRLYWYRQTLGQGPEFLTYFQNEAQLEKSRLLSDRFSAERPKGSFSTLEIQRTEQGDSAMYLCASSIGYGYEQYFGPGTRLTVT.

The V call is TRBV2, the J call TRBJ2-5, with 13 bases lining up with TRBD2. The CDR3 runs to 17 residues. The germline CDR1 and CDR2 sequences are SNHLY and FYNNEI. V trimming: 6 bases; J trimming: 2 bases; junction bases outside the gene matches: 9. The CDR3 spells CASSYTGLAGAQETQYF. In DNA form, the CDR3 reads TGTGCCAGCAGCTATACTGGACTAGCGGGGGCTCAAGAGACCCAGTACTTC.

The CDR3 sequence is CASSSRTGTNSPLHF. The CDR3 DNA follows: TGTGCCAGCAGCTCGAGGACAGGGACGAATTCACCCCTCCACTTT. J is TRBJ1-6 and V is TRBV11-3; 8 positions agree with TRBD1. This CDR3 comprises 15 residues. CDR1 SGHNT and CDR2 YENEEA come from the germline V gene. The J segment lost 7 bases and the V segment lost 4 bases, leaving 6 bases of the junction unmatched.

The rearrangement joins TRBV19 to TRBJ1-5; TRBD1 aligns across 11 bases. Trimming cost V 9 bases and J 0 bases; bases outside gene matches: 13. The germline gives CDR1 LNHDA, CDR2 SQIVND (reference sequence). The CDR3 covers 18 residues. The CDR3 nucleotides are TGTGCCAGCAGATTAACCGGGACAGGGGGAGGTAGCAATCAGCCCCAGCATTTT. It yields the protein CASRLTGTGGGSNQPQHF.

This clone has just a few counts. The genes are TRBV4-1 and TRBJ2-2; 10 bases are a match to TRBD2. The germline V gene encodes CDR1 MGHRA and CDR2 YSYEKL. The CDR3 is 17 amino acids. Trimming cost V 4 bases and J 11 bases; bases outside gene matches: 16. The DNA for the CDR3 is TGCGCCAGCAGCCGGGGCCCTAGCGGGGGAGGTATAGATGAGCTGTTTTTT. As protein: CASSRGPSGGGIDELFF.

V and J are TRBV18 and TRBJ2-5; 9 bases align to TRBD2. CDR1 KGHSH and CDR2 LQKENI come from the germline V gene. There are 15 residues in the CDR3. V lost 3 bases, J lost 1 base, and 3 bases stayed unmatched. CDR3 region: CASSPQAGGQETQYF. The CDR3 DNA follows: TGTGCCAGCTCACCCCAAGCGGGAGGCCAAGAGACCCAGTACTTC.

The chain recombines TRBV3-1 (or the pseudogene TRBV3-2) with TRBJ2-3; 7 bases are a match to TRBD2. V dropped 4 bases and J dropped 3; count of bases not matched to a gene: 10. Germline-derived CDR1 and CDR2 are LGHDT and YNNKEL (reference sequence). The CDR3 has 16 amino acids. CDR3 protein: CASSRSLAGETDTQYF. In DNA form, the CDR3 reads TGTGCCAGCAGCCGTAGTTTGGCGGGGGAAACAGATACGCAGTATTTT.

The chain has TRBV19 and TRBJ2-7; 9 bases are shared with TRBD2. Germline V gene sequence: CDR1 LNHDA, CDR2 SQIVND (reference sequence). The length of the CDR3 is 18 residues. The V and J ends lost 3 bases and 2 bases, in that order; junction bases with no gene match: 14. CDR3 protein: CASSIRSPLAGEPYEQYF. The CDR3, as DNA: TGTGCCAGTAGTATCCGATCCCCTTTAGCGGGGGAACCCTACGAGCAGTACTTC.

CDR3 DNA sequence: TGTGCCAGCAGCTCCCAGGGTGAAGCTTTCTTT. It specifies CASSSQGEAFF. V usage is TRBV3-1 (or the pseudogene TRBV3-2) and J usage is TRBJ1-1; D might be TRBD1 (5 bases). The CDR3 consists of 11 residues. V was clipped by 5 bases and J by 7 bases, with 8 bases between them. The germline CDR1 and CDR2 sequences are LGHDT and YNNKEL (reference sequence).

The chain carries TRBV28 and TRBJ1-5; D is possibly TRBD1 (6 bases). Germline-derived CDR1 and CDR2 are MDHEN and SYDVKM. This CDR3 region has 12 residues. The V gene lost 10 bases and the J gene lost 5 bases, with 12 bases spanning the gap. The CDR3 spells CAMGGRHQPQHF. The CDR3 DNA reads TGTGCCATGGGGGGGCGGCATCAGCCCCAGCATTTT.

This chain joins TRBV24-1 and TRBJ1-5, with D hard to call. Per germline, CDR1 KGHDR and CDR2 SFDVKD. This CDR3 is 14 amino acids long. The V end was cut by 9 bases, the J end by 0 bases, with 11 bases between. The CDR3 region is CATGWSGSNQPQHF. In DNA, the CDR3 is TGTGCCACCGGGTGGAGTGGTAGCAATCAGCCCCAGCATTTT.